Here is one T cell receptor (beta chain) with its context. There is no known antigen for this receptor. Base quality data are lacking; no much larger clone is found one base away. This sample stems from a study of T cells in Graves' hyperthyroidism and ophthalmopathy (dated by TCRdb to between 2019 and 2020). The study in broad terms: Peripheral blood was sampled at the time of initial diagnosis, prior to any treatment. To identify TCR V-J signatures that set the groups apart, the researchers used a discovery cohort of 90 to 100 patients, made up of around 42 with Graves' ophthalmopathy and approximately 57 with stable Graves' hyperthyroidism. An independent validation cohort of fewer than 20 hyperthyroidism patients and about 16 patients who later progressed to ophthalmopathy tested prospective prediction of ophthalmopathy. For training and testing, the 100 or so patients in the discovery cohort were randomly divided in a 7:3 ratio. The study also compared thyroid tissue and blood T-cell repertoires from five or six Graves' hyperthyroidism patients. Once sampling was done, hyperthyroidism patients were given methimazole at a starting dose of 30 mg daily, whereas ophthalmopathy patients were given high-dose intravenous methylprednisolone. The paper reports TCR Vbeta CDR3 sequencing of approximately 140 peripheral blood samples: some 44 ophthalmopathy, over 70 hyperthyroidism and roughly 17 progressor patients. Overall results and qualifications from the work: Ophthalmopathy was separated from stable hyperthyroidism by a 13 V-J signature model, with just over 85% sensitivity and just over 81% specificity obtained in cross-validation and 80%/75% obtained in testing. Most expanded thyroid clonotypes (frequency above 0.001) were also found in blood, which suggests that blood repertoires may mirror thyroid immune responses. During validation, the model predicted progression to ophthalmopathy a median of around 7 months ahead of onset, with more than 60% sensitivity and 72.22% specificity. Sample size was not statistically predetermined, and blinding of investigators to group allocation was not performed.

Hyperthyroidism patients were newly diagnosed, with disease duration under 2 months, and aged 18 to 65 years. Exclusion was applied to patients with uncontrolled infections, other autoimmune diseases, pregnancy or lactation. Diagnoses were established on the basis of clinical symptoms, serum thyroxine and TRAb, thyroid ultrasound, and orbital computed tomography. For progressor patients, blood was drawn at the first diagnosis of hyperthyroidism, before any ophthalmopathy symptoms had appeared. PBMCs were separated from approximately 9.9 ml of fresh peripheral blood using Ficoll-Paque density gradient centrifugation. Progressor patients were defined as those initially diagnosed with Graves' hyperthyroidism in whom ophthalmopathy developed during follow-up. Total RNA was extracted using Trizol reagent, and RNA quality was assessed on an Agilent 2100 Bioanalyzer. Amplification of TCR beta CDR3 regions was carried out from RNA transcripts. The TCR CDR3 was subjected to a first round of RT-PCR using the HTBI primer set and the Qiagen OneStep RT-PCR kit. Libraries were constructed in a second round of multiplex PCR, after which size selection and purification were performed. Paired-end sequencing of the libraries was performed with 100 bp reads on an Illumina HiSeq2000. The authors' analysis ran thus. SOAPnuke was used to process the raw data, with reads discarded if the reads contained adapters or uncalled bases, had a mean Phred below 15, or lacked an exact constant-primer or identifier match. High-quality paired reads were merged with COPE v1.2.5, and unique nucleotide sequences were defined as clonotypes. MiTCR v1.1 was used to align clonotypes to the IMGT TRBV, TRBD and TRBJ reference segments. The analysis was restricted to V-J combinations with a frequency above 0.0001, which together covered around 99% of the repertoires. A TCS score was defined as the ratio of F50 (clonal expansion) to E x V (chaos), with BLOSUM62-based TCRdist applied between CDR3 peptides within each V-J. Welch's t-statistics and random forest reduced around 550 V-J features to 13, which were used in a naive Bayes classifier (R e1071). The raw public data were reprocessed by TCRdb itself: fastp quality trimming at Q25, MiXCR clonotype calling, in-frame beta chains only. Rows with one shared CDR3 protein collapse into an entry with the most common genes and DNA. The V and J calls shown here were made by TCRdb, not taken from the authors' results. The sample table contains about 280,000 distinct CDR3 sequences; only one count was recorded for 20% to 30% of them. Roughly 24% of the sample is in the top ten clones.

This receptor was obtained from a man aged 35-49 years with Graves' hyperthyroidism that later progressed to Graves' ophthalmopathy. The sample comprised blood.

The sequenced DNA is TGTGCCAGCAGTTCCCTCCGCCGGACGGCTACCTACGAGCAGTACTTC. The resulting protein is CASSSLRRTATYEQYF. The chain was built from TRBV28 and TRBJ2-7; no D gene can be assigned with confidence. There are 16 amino acids in the CDR3, from cysteine to phenylalanine inclusive. This entry keeps only the CDR3 DNA: 48 bases, framed from base 1. According to the germline V gene, CDR1 reads MDHEN and CDR2 reads SYDVKM. V gives up 4 bases and J gives up 2 bases, and the segment between their germline ends measures 18 bases.